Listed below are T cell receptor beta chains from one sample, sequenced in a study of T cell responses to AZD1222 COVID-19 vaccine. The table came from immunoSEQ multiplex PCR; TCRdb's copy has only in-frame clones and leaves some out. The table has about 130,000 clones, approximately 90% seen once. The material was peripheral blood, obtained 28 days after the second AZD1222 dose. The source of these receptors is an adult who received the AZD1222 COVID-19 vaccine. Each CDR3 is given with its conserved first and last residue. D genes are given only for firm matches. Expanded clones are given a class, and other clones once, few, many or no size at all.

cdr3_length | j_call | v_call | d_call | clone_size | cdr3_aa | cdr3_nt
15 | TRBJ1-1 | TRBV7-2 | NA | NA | CASSSTFLAGTEAFF | TGTGCCAGCAGCTCTACTTTTCTTGCAGGGACTGAAGCTTTCTTT
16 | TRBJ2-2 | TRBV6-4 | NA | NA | CASSRAGAGATGELFF | TGTGCCAGCTCCCGGGCAGGGGCAGGAGCCACCGGGGAGCTGTTTTTT
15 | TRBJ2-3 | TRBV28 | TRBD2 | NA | CASSPPGLATDTQYF | TGTGCCAGCAGCCCTCCAGGACTAGCCACAGATACGCAGTATTTT
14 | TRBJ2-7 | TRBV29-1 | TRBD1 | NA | CSVGSGGIGYEQYF | TGCAGCGTTGGGTCAGGGGGCATAGGGTACGAGCAGTACTTC
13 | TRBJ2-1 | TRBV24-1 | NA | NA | CATSDAGMNEQFF | TGTGCCACCAGTGATGCAGGGATGAATGAGCAGTTCTTC
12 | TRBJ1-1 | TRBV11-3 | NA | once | CASSARNTEAFF | TGTGCCAGCAGCGCCAGAAACACTGAAGCTTTCTTT
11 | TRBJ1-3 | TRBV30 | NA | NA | CAWSVQNTIYF | TGTGCCTGGAGTGTACAAAACACCATATATTTT
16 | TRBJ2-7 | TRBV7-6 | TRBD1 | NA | CASSLGTTGTGAHQYF | TGTGCCAGCAGCTTAGGAACAACCGGGACAGGGGCCCACCAGTACTTC
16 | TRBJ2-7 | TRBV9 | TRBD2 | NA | CASSVGWTSGGGEQYF | TGTGCCAGCAGCGTAGGGTGGACTAGCGGAGGGGGGGAGCAGTACTTC
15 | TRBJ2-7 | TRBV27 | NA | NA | CASINSPRGPWEQYF | TGTGCCAGCATAAACTCGCCGAGAGGGCCATGGGAGCAGTACTTC
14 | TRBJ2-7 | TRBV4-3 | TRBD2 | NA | CASSHTSGSYEQYF | TGCGCCAGCAGCCACACTAGCGGGAGCTACGAGCAGTACTTC
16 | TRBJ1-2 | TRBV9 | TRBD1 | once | CASSVAQGAGGYGYTF | TGTGCCAGCAGCGTAGCCCAGGGGGCCGGAGGCTATGGCTACACCTTC
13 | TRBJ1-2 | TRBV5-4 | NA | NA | CASSFGSNYGYTF | TGTGCCAGCAGCTTCGGATCTAACTATGGCTACACCTTC
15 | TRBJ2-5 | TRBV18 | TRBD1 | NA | CASSPTQGARETQYF | TGTGCCAGCTCACCAACACAGGGGGCGCGGGAGACCCAGTACTTC
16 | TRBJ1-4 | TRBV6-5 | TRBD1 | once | CASSYFSGGSGEKLFF | TGTGCCAGCAGTTATTTCTCAGGGGGCTCGGGTGAAAAACTGTTTTTT
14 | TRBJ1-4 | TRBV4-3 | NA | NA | CASSQNREEEKLFF | TGCGCCAGCAGCCAAAACAGGGAGGAAGAAAAACTGTTTTTT